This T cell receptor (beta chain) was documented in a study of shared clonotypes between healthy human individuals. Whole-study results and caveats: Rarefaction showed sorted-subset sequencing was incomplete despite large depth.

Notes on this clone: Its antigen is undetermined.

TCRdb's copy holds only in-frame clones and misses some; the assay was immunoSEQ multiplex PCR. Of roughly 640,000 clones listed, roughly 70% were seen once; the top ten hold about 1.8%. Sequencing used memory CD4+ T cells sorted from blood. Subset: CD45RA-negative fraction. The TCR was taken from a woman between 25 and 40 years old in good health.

The CDR3 DNA follows: TGTGCCAGCAGCTTAGGAGGGTTGGCACCAGAGACCCAGTACTTC. It yields the protein CASSLGGLAPETQYF. The chain employs TRBV11-2 and TRBJ2-5; tentative D call: TRBD2 (5 bases). V lost 1 base and J 4 bases, leaving 13 bases between the germline ends. The CDR3 is 15 residues long. Germline CDR1 and CDR2: SGHAT and FQNNGV.